The subject of this entry is one TCR beta chain. Its antigen is unknown. With a much larger clone just one base away, this may be a read error. The data stem from a study of T cell repertoires in aging, cancer and after chemotherapy. Overall study results and limits: Age-matched healthy donors had significantly more diverse, less clonal blood TCR repertoires than untreated cancer patients.

In germline, CDR1 is MNHEY, CDR2 SVGAGI. The CDR3 extends over 16 amino acids. V gave up 6 bases and J gave up 4 bases, with 21 bases separating them. Multiplex touch-down PCR with TRB-A/B primers amplified rearranged V-D-J TRB sequences. From the multiplex PCR reads, TCRdb called clonotypes with MiXCR, one entry per CDR3 protein. Here the sample spans 4,500 or so distinct CDR3 sequences, 25% to 35% being singletons. The template was genomic DNA from peripheral blood, not RNA. The clonotype comes from a human donor in good health. Sequences were obtained from blood. The chain links TRBV6-5 to TRBJ1-2; possibly TRBD1 for D (6 bases). CDR3 residues: CASRNFGGADSYGYTF. The DNA for the CDR3 is TGTGCCAGCAGGAACTTCGGGGGGGCTGATAGCTATGGCTACACCTTC.